Listed below are T cell receptor beta chains from one sample, sequenced in a study of blood T cell repertoires in COVID-19. Some clones are missing from TCRdb's copy, which holds only in-frame ones; the method was immunoSEQ multiplex PCR. The table has approximately 400,000 clones, more than 70% seen once. Source material: peripheral blood. The source is a woman aged 45-60 years with COVID-19, enrolled during active disease. CDR3s include the opening cysteine and the closing phenylalanine or tryptophan. A D gene is named only where the DNA matches it firmly. Only part of the rows carry a size: once, few, many, or a class if the clone is expanded.

j_call | clone_size | d_call | v_call | cdr3_aa | cdr3_nt
TRBJ2-1 | - | - | TRBV2 | CASSEGRRRGRYNEQFF | TGTGCCAGCAGTGAGGGGCGACGGCGGGGGCGGTACAATGAGCAGTTCTTC
TRBJ1-5 | - | - | TRBV7-2 | CASSFGLSNQPQHF | TGTGCCAGCAGCTTTGGACTGAGCAATCAGCCCCAGCATTTT
TRBJ2-1 | - | TRBD2 | TRBV6-6 | CASSPPGLEEWNEQFF | TGTGCCAGCAGTCCTCCCGGACTAGAGGAGTGGAATGAGCAGTTCTTC
TRBJ2-5 | - | TRBD1 | TRBV9 | CASSVKTGAQETQYF | TGTGCCAGCAGCGTTAAGACAGGGGCACAAGAGACCCAGTACTTC
TRBJ2-5 | few | - | TRBV15 | CATPVGTSQETQYF | TGTGCCACCCCCGTGGGGACATCTCAAGAGACCCAGTACTTC
TRBJ2-2 | - | - | TRBV5-1 | CASSLAFPGNRAIGGELFF | TGCGCCAGCAGCTTGGCGTTCCCGGGGAACAGGGCCATTGGCGGGGAGCTGTTTTTT
TRBJ2-7 | - | - | TRBV29-1 | CSVGAGASYEQYF | TGCAGCGTTGGAGCAGGGGCCTCCTACGAGCAGTACTTC
TRBJ2-5 | - | TRBD1 | TRBV7-3 | CASSRQGAETQYF | TGTGCCAGCAGTCGACAGGGGGCAGAGACCCAGTACTTC
TRBJ2-5 | - | - | TRBV6-5 | CASSTVQTQYF | TGTGCCAGCAGTACTGTACAGACCCAGTACTTC
TRBJ2-1 | - | - | TRBV5-6 | CASSLYTQDEQFF | TGTGCCAGCAGCTTGTACACCCAGGATGAGCAGTTCTTC
TRBJ2-7 | - | - | TRBV5-4 | CASSPDSYEQYF | TGTGCCAGCAGCCCGGACTCTTACGAGCAGTACTTC
TRBJ1-2 | - | TRBD1 | TRBV12-3/TRBV12-4 | CASSLEGAYGYTF | TGTGCCAGCAGTTTGGAGGGGGCCTATGGCTACACCTTC
TRBJ1-2 | - | TRBD1 | TRBV5-4 | CASSDPTGTAGYTF | TGTGCCAGCAGCGACCCTACCGGGACAGCCGGCTACACCTTC
TRBJ2-6 | - | - | TRBV19 | CASSERQASSGANVLTF | TGTGCCAGTAGTGAAAGACAGGCCTCCTCTGGGGCCAACGTCCTGACTTTC
TRBJ1-1 | once | - | TRBV6-6 | CAVNRGGQGNTEAFF | TGTGCCGTCAACCGCGGGGGTCAAGGGAACACTGAAGCTTTCTTT
TRBJ1-3 | - | TRBD1 | TRBV6-5 | CASSSHGQGRNTIYF | TGTGCCAGCAGTTCACACGGACAGGGACGGAACACCATATATTTT
TRBJ1-5 | - | TRBD1 | TRBV2 | CASSDRAGGLGPQHF | TGTGCCAGCAGTGATCGGGCAGGGGGCTTAGGGCCCCAGCATTTT
TRBJ2-1 | - | TRBD2 | TRBV4-2 | CASSQALGGAAYNEQFF | TGTGCCAGCAGCCAAGCGCTCGGGGGGGCCGCCTACAATGAGCAGTTCTTC
TRBJ2-2 | - | - | TRBV11-3 | CASSSHRAGELFF | TGTGCCAGCAGCTCCCACAGGGCCGGGGAGCTGTTTTTT
TRBJ2-1 | - | TRBD2 | TRBV24-1 | CATSDRSGGSYNEQFF | TGTGCCACCAGTGATCGTAGCGGGGGGTCCTACAATGAGCAGTTCTTC
TRBJ1-1 | once | - | TRBV25-1 | CASSDGVGTEAFF | TGTGCCAGCAGTGACGGGGTGGGCACTGAAGCTTTCTTT
TRBJ2-5 | - | TRBD1 | TRBV3-1/TRBV3-2 | CASSHRTGEETQYF | TGTGCCAGCAGCCATCGGACAGGGGAAGAGACCCAGTACTTC
TRBJ1-1 | - | TRBD1 | TRBV9 | CASSAHRDRYMNTEAFF | TGTGCCAGCAGCGCTCACCGGGACAGATATATGAACACTGAAGCTTTCTTT
TRBJ1-1 | - | TRBD1 | TRBV6-4 | CASTRTGGPKAFF | TGTGCCAGCACTCGGACAGGGGGACCCAAAGCTTTCTTT
TRBJ1-1 | - | - | TRBV9 | CASSVFARTAMNTEAFF | TGTGCCAGCAGCGTATTCGCCCGGACAGCCATGAACACTGAAGCTTTCTTT
TRBJ2-3 | - | - | TRBV30 | CAWRRGGTDTQYF | TGTGCCTGGAGAAGGGGGGGAACAGATACGCAGTATTTT
TRBJ2-1 | - | TRBD2 | TRBV6-6 | CASSRPGLANMGYNEQFF | TGTGCCAGCAGTCGCCCGGGACTAGCGAATATGGGCTACAATGAGCAGTTCTTC
TRBJ1-2 | once | - | TRBV29-1 | CSSRGGEPNYGYTF | TGCAGCTCTCGGGGAGGAGAACCTAACTATGGCTACACCTTC
TRBJ2-4 | - | - | TRBV6-5 | CASSPYYIQYF | TGTGCCAGCTCCCCGTACTACATTCAGTACTTC
TRBJ2-1 | - | - | TRBV2 | CASSLGGSSYNEQFF | TGTGCCAGCAGTCTCGGGGGTAGCTCCTACAATGAGCAGTTCTTC
TRBJ2-7 | - | TRBD1 | TRBV28 | CASSPTVGQGSYEQYF | TGTGCCAGCAGTCCTACCGTGGGACAGGGGTCCTACGAGCAGTACTTC
TRBJ1-2 | few | TRBD1 | TRBV5-4 | CASSFGTVMDYGYTF | TGTGCCAGCAGCTTCGGGACAGTCATGGACTATGGCTACACCTTC
TRBJ2-3 | - | TRBD1 | TRBV6-5 | CASSRDRTADTQYF | TGTGCCAGCAGTCGGGACAGAACCGCAGATACGCAGTATTTT
TRBJ2-1 | - | - | TRBV2 | CASSLQGSEQFF | TGTGCCAGCAGCCTGCAGGGTAGTGAGCAGTTCTTC
TRBJ1-5 | - | - | TRBV6-6 | CASSYAGSNQPQHF | TGTGCCAGCAGTTACGCGGGGAGCAATCAGCCCCAGCATTTT
TRBJ1-2 | - | - | TRBV28 | CASQTGTNLPSRGYTF | TGTGCCAGCCAAACCGGGACAAATCTCCCCTCACGGGGCTACACCTTC
TRBJ1-4 | - | TRBD1 | TRBV19 | CASNEGQGGEKLFF | TGTGCCAGTAATGAAGGGCAGGGGGGTGAAAAACTGTTTTTT
TRBJ1-1 | few | TRBD1 | TRBV11-2 | CASSVTTGRNTEAFF | TGTGCCAGCAGCGTTACGACAGGGAGGAACACTGAAGCTTTCTTT
TRBJ2-2 | - | TRBD1 | TRBV5-1 | CASSFGQGNTGELFF | TGCGCCAGCAGCTTCGGACAGGGGAACACCGGGGAGCTGTTTTTT
TRBJ2-1 | - | - | TRBV11-3 | CASSLAGVGEQFF | TGTGCCAGCAGCCTAGCCGGGGTTGGGGAGCAGTTCTTC
TRBJ2-1 | - | - | TRBV9 | CASSARGQSSYNEQFF | TGTGCCAGCAGCGCACGAGGACAGAGCTCCTACAATGAGCAGTTCTTC